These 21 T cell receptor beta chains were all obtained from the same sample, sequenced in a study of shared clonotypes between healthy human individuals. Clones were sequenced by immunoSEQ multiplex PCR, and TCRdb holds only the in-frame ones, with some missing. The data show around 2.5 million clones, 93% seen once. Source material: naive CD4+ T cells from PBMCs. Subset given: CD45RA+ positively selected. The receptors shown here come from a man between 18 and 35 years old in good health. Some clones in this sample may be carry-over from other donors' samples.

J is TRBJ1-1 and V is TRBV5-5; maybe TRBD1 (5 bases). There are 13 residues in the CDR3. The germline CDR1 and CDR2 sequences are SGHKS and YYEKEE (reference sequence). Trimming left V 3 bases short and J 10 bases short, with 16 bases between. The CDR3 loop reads CASSYLLGPGAFF. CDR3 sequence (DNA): TGTGCCAGCAGCTATCTCTTGGGACCCGGAGCTTTCTTT.

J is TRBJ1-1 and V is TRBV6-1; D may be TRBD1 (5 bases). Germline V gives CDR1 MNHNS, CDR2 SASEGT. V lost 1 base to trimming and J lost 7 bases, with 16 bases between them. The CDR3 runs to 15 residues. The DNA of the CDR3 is TGTGCCAGCAGTGAAGGAAGCATGGGGAGGGGTGAAGCTTTCTTT. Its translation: CASSEGSMGRGEAFF.

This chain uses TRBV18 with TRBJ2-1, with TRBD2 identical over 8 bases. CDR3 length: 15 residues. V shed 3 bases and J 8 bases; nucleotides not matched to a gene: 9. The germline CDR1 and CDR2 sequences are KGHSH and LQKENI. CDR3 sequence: CASSPATSAADEQFF. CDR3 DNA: TGTGCCAGCTCACCTGCGACTAGCGCGGCGGATGAGCAGTTCTTC.

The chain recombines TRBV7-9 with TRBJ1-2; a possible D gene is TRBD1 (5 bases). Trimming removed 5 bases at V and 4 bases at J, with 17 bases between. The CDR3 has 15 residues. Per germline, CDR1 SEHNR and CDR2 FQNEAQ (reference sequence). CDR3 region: CASSQNSAGTYGYTF. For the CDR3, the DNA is TGTGCCAGCAGCCAAAACAGTGCGGGGACCTATGGCTACACCTTC.

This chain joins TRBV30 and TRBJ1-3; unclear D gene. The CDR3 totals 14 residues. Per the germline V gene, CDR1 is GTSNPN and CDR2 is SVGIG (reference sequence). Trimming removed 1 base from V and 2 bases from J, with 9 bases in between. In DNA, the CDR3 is TGTGCCTGGAGTGCGGGGAACACTGGAAACACCATATATTTT. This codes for CAWSAGNTGNTIYF.

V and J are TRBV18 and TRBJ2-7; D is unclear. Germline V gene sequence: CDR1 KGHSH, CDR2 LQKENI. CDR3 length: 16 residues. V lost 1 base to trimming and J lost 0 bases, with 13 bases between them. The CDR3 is CASSPLDLQSSYEQYF. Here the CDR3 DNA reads TGTGCCAGCTCACCACTTGATCTACAGAGCTCCTACGAGCAGTACTTC.

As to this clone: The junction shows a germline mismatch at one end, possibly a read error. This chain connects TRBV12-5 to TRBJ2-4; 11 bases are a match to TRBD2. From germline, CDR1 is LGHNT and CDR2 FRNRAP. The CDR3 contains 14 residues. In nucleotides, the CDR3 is TGTGCTAGTGGTCGCCATTATCGACTAGCGGGGAGTTTATTC. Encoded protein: CASGRHYRLAGSLF.

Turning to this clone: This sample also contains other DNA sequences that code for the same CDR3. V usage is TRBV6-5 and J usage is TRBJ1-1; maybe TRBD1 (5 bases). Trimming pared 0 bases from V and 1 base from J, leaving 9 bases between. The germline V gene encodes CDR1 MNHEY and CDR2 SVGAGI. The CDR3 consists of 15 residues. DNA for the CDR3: TGTGCCAGCAGTTACTCGTGGCAGGGGAACACTGAAGCTTTCTTT. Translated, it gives CASSYSWQGNTEAFF.

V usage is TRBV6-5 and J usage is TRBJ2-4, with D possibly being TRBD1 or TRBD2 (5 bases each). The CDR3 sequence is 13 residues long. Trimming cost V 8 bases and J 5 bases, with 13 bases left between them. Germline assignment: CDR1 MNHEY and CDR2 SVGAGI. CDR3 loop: CASRVGDQNIQYF. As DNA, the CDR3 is TGTGCCAGCCGGGTGGGGGACCAAAACATTCAGTACTTC.

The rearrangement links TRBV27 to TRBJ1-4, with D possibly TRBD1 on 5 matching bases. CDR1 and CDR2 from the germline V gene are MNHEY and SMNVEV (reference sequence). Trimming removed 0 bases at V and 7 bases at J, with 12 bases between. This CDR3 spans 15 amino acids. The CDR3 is CASSLSSRVGEKLFF. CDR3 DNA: TGTGCCAGCAGTTTATCGAGCAGGGTCGGTGAAAAACTGTTTTTT.

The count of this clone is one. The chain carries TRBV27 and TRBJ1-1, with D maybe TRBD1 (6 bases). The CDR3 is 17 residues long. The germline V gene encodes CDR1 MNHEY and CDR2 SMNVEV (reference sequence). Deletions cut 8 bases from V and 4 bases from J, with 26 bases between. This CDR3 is CASHQTGWYSVITEAFF. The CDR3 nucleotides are TGTGCCAGCCATCAAACAGGGTGGTATTCCGTAATCACTGAAGCTTTCTTT.

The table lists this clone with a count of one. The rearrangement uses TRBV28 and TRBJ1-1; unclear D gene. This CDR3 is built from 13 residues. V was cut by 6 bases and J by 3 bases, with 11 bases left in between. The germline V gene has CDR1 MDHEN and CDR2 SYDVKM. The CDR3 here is CASSSPIDTEAFF. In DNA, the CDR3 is TGTGCCAGCAGCTCCCCCATCGACACTGAAGCTTTCTTT.

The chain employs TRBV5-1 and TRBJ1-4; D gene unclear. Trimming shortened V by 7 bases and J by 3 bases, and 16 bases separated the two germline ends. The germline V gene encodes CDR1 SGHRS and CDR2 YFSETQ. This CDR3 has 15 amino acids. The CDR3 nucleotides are TGCGCCAGCCGAGGCGGACGTCTAGCTAATGAAAAACTGTTTTTT. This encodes CASRGGRLANEKLFF.

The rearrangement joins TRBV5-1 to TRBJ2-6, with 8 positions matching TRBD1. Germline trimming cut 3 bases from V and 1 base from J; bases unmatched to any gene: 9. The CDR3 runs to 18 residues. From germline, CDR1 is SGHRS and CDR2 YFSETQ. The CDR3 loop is CASSSNRGDMSGANVLTF. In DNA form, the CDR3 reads TGCGCCAGCAGCTCCAACAGGGGGGATATGTCTGGGGCCAACGTCCTGACTTTC.

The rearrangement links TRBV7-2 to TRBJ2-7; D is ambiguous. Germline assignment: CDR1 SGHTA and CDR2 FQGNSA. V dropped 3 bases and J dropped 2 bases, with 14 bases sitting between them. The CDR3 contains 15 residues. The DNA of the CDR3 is TGTGCCAGCAGCTTTTCCCCAGCATCCCCCTACGAGCAGTACTTC. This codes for CASSFSPASPYEQYF.

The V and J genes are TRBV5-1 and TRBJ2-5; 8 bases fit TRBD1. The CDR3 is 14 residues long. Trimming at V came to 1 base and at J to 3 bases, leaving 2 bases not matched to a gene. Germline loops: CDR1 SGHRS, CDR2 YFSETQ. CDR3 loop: CASSLRDRKETQYF. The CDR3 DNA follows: TGCGCCAGCAGCTTGCGGGACAGGAAAGAGACCCAGTACTTC.

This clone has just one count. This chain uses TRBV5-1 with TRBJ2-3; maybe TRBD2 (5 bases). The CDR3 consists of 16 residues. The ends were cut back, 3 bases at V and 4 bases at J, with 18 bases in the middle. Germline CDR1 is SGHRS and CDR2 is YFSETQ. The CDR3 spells CASSSRGRLSADTQYF. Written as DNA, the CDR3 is TGCGCCAGCAGCTCCCGGGGAAGGCTAAGCGCAGATACGCAGTATTTT.

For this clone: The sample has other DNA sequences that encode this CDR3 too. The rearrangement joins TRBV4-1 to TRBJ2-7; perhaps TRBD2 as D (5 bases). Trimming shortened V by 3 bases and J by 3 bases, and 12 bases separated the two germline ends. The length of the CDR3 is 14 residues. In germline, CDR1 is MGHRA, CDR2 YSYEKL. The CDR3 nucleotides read TGCGCCAGCAGCCATCCACTAGTCAGCTACGAGCAGTACTTC. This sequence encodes CASSHPLVSYEQYF.

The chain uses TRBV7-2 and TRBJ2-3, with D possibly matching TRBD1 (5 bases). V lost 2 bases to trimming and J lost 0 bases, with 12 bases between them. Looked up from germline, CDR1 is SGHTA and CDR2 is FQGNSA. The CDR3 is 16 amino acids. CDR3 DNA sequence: TGTGCCAGCAGCTTAATCAGGGCTTCTAGCACAGATACGCAGTATTTT. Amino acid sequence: CASSLIRASSTDTQYF.

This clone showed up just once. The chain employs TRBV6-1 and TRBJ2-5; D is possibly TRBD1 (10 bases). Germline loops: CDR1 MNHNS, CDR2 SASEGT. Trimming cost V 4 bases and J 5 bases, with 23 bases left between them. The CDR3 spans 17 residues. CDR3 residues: CASSGRQGASGKETQYF. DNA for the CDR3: TGTGCCAGCAGTGGCCGACAGGGGGCTAGCGGGAAGGAGACCCAGTACTTC.

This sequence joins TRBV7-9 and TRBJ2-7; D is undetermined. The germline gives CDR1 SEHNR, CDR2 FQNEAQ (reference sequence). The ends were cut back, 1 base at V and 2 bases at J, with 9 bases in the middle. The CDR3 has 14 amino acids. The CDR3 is CASSLGYPPYEQYF. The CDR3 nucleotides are TGTGCCAGCAGCTTAGGGTACCCACCCTACGAGCAGTACTTC.